Listed here is a single T cell receptor (beta chain). Its antigen remains unknown. Both 60 Vbeta primers and 13 Jbeta primers went into the PCR. Only in-frame clones appear in the TCRdb table, and some are missing; sequencing was by immunoSEQ multiplex PCR. In the table there are around 110,000 clones, roughly 82% of which are singletons. V lost 3 bases and J lost 4; bases outside the gene matches: 10. Germline V CDR1 and CDR2: LNHDA, SQIVND (reference sequence). This CDR3 has 16 residues. This sample is drawn from a study of cytomegalovirus exposure and HLA in healthy donors. Study observations and caveats: After further analysis at a later stage, 16,951 TCR beta sequences were associated with HLA alleles at 0.05 false discovery rate. On later analysis, the bulk of CMV-associated TCR beta chains appeared to be HLA-restricted. The study flagged roughly 150 TCR beta chains as cytomegalovirus-associated. The authors excluded some V segments, including TRBV6-2 and TRBV6-3, as indistinguishable.

The specimen sequenced was PBMCs. This chain connects TRBV19 to TRBJ1-2; 8 bases match TRBD1. This TCR was recovered from a woman between 50 and 59 years old in good health and CMV-seropositive. CDR3 loop: CASSIFGQGLGYGYTF. The CDR3 DNA is TGTGCCAGTAGTATCTTCGGACAGGGATTGGGCTATGGCTACACCTTC.